This TCR beta chain was documented in a study of T cells in severe cutaneous drug reactions (dated by TCRdb to between 2018 and 2021). Some background on the complete study: Patients were recruited between 2011 and 2018 from Taiwan, Thailand and a European registry network. Enrollment was limited to patients whose SJS/TEN or DRESS diagnosis was probable or definite according to RegiSCAR criteria. Assignment of the culprit drug relied on both the Naranjo algorithm and the ALDEN drug causality algorithm. Patients in either the acute or the recovery stage provided biological samples, such as blister fluids/cells and PBMC. The study combined bulk TCR sequencing with single-cell sequencing, quantitative PCR validation, functional assays and transgenic mouse experiments. Libraries were prepared using iRepertoire multiplex PCR, and a comparison was cited by the authors in which similar capture of abundant clonotypes was shown across iRepertoire and 5' RACE methods with or without UMI.

For both bulk and single-cell sequencing, libraries were prepared with the iRepertoire multiplex PCR system using TCR subtype-specific primers. Multiplex PCR with primers targeting V, D and J gene regions was used to generate bulk TCR beta libraries. Bulk TCR library preparation used roughly 95-550 ng of RNA per sample as input. An Illumina MiSeq was used to sequence the bulk TCR beta amplicons. The study's processing was this. Sample misassignments and low-quality sequencing reads were filtered out during quality control steps. CDR3 was defined as the amino acids lying between the Y[YFLI]C motif of the V-gene and the [FW]GXGT motif of the J-segment. CDR3 clonotypes and TRBV and TRBJ gene assignments were based on the IMGT database. Per-sample TRBV expression was normalized to the mean of the same gene in PBMC from 35 to 55 healthy donors. Each entry corresponds to one CDR3 protein sequence from reads that TCRdb reprocessed, and DNA is not given. TCRdb, not the original authors, processed these V and J calls. This specimen's table enumerates about 21,000 distinct CDR3 sequences. Of the sample, over 6.5% is held by the ten largest clones.

The germline V gene supplies CDR1 MGHRA and CDR2 YSYEKL. The CDR3 spans 14 residues, from the cysteine through the phenylalanine. DNA is not recorded here. As concerns this clonotype: Its cognate antigen has yet to be identified.

General study outcomes and caveats: According to the authors, further study is still needed to determine whether the public TCR generalizes to SJS/TEN caused by other drugs. Although undetectable or scarce in tolerant-control and healthy-donor PBMC, a public TCRbeta CDR3 was found in all seven CBZ-SJS/TEN blister samples, at a mean of roughly 14%. CBZ-SJS/TEN patients showed strongly increased TRBV12-4 usage, with averages of around 30% in blister cells and roughly 5% in PBMC.

The donors whose samples were sequenced had carbamazepine-induced Stevens-Johnson syndrome or toxic epidermal necrolysis (CBZ-SJS/TEN). Peripheral blood repertoires came from CBZ-SJS/TEN patients of Han Chinese (roughly five) and European (roughly six) origin. Patients with drug-induced severe cutaneous adverse reactions had T cell receptor repertoires profiled by next-generation sequencing to look for drug-specific clonotypes. RNA was isolated from either blister cells of skin lesions or peripheral blood mononuclear cells. Recombination connected TRBV4-1 to TRBJ2-7. What was sequenced was PBMCs. The sequence derives from a human donor with toxic epidermal necrolysis, a severe cutaneous drug reaction. CDR3 protein: CASSQVSQTYEQYF.